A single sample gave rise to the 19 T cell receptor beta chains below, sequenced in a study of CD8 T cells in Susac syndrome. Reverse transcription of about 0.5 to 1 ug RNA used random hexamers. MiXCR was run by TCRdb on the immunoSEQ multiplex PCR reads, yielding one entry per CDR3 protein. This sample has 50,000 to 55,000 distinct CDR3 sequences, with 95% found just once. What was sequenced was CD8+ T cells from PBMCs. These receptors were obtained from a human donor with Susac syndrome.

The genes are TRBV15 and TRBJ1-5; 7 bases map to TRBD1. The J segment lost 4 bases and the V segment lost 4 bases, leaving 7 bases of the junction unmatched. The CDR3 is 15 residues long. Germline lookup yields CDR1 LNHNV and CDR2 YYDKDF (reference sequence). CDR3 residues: CATSITKDRNQPQHF. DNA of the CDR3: TGTGCCACCAGCATTACAAAGGACAGGAATCAGCCCCAGCATTTT.

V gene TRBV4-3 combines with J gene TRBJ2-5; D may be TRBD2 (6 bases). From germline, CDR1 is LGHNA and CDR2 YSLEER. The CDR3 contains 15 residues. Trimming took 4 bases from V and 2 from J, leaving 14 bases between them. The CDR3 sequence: CASSPRRVGQETQYF. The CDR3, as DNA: TGCGCCAGCAGCCCCCGGAGGGTGGGGCAAGAGACCCAGTACTTC.

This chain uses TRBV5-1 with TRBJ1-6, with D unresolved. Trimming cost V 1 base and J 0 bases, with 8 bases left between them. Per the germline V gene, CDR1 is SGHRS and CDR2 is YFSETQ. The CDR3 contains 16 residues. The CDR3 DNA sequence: TGCGCCAGCAGCTTGAGCGAATTCTCCTATAATTCACCCCTCCACTTT. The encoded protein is CASSLSEFSYNSPLHF.

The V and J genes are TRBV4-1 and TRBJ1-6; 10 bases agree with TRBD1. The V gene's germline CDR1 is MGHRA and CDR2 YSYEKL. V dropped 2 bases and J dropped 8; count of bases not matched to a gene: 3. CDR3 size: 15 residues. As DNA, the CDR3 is TGCGCCAGCAGCCAATTAGGACAGGGGGATTCACCCCTCCACTTT. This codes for CASSQLGQGDSPLHF.

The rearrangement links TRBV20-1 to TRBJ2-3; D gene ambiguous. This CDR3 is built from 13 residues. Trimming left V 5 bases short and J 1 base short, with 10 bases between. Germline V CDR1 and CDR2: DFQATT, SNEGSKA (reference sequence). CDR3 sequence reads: CSAWTPRTDTQYF. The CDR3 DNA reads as TGCAGTGCTTGGACGCCTCGCACAGATACGCAGTATTTT.

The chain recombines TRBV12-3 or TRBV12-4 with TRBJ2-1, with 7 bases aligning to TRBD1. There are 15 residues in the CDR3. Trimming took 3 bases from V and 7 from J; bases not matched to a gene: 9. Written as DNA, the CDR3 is TGTGCCAGCAGTTTCATAGGGGGCGCGAGGAATGAGCAGTTCTTC. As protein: CASSFIGGARNEQFF.

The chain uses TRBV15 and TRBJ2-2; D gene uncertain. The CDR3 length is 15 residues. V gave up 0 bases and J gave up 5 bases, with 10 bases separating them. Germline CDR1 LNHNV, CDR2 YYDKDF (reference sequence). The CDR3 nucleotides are TGTGCCACCAGCAGAGAACGAGTTAGGACCGGGGAGCTGTTTTTT. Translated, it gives CATSRERVRTGELFF.

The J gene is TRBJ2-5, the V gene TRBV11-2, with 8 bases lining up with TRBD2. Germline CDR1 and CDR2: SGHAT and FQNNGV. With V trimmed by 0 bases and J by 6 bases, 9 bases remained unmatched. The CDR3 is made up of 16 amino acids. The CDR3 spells CASSLDITGGRQTQYF. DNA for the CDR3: TGTGCCAGCAGCTTAGATATCACGGGGGGGCGACAGACCCAGTACTTC.

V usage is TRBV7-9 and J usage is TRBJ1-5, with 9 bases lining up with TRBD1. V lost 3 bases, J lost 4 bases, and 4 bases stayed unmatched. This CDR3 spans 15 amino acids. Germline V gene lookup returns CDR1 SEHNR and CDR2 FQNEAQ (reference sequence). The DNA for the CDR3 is TGTGCCAGCAGCTTGAGCGGGACAGGGAATCAGCCCCAGCATTTT. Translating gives CASSLSGTGNQPQHF.

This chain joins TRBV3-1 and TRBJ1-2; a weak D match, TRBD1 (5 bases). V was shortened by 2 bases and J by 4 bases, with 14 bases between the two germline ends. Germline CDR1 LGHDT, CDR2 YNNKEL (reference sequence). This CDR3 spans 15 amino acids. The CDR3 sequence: CASSQRIRGTYGYTF. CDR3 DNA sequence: TGTGCCAGCAGCCAAAGGATACGGGGCACCTATGGCTACACCTTC. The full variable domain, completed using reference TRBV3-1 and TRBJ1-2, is DTAVSQTPKYLVTQMGNDKSIKCEQNLGHDTMYWYKQDSKKFLKIMFSYNNKELIINETVPNRFSPKSPDKAHLNLHINSLELGDSAVYFCASSQRIRGTYGYTFGSGTRLTVV.

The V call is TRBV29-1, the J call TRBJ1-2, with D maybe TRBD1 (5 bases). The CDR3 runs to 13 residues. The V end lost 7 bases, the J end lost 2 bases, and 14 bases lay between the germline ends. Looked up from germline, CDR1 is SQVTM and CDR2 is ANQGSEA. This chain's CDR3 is CSAVGEGNYGYTF. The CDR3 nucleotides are TGCAGCGCTGTCGGGGAGGGGAACTATGGCTACACCTTC.

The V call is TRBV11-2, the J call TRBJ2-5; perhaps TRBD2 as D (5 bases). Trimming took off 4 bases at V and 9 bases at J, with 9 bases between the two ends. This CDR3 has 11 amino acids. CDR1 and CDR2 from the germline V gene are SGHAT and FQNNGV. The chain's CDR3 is CASSSGMAQYF. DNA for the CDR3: TGTGCCAGCAGCTCGGGGATGGCCCAGTACTTC.

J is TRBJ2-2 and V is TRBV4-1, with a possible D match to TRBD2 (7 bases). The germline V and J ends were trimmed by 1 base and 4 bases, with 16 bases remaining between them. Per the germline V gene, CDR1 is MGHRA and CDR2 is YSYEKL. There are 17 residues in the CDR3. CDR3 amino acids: CASSQVSSGGSTGELFF. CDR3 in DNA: TGCGCCAGCAGCCAAGTCTCCTCGGGGGGCAGCACCGGGGAGCTGTTTTTT.

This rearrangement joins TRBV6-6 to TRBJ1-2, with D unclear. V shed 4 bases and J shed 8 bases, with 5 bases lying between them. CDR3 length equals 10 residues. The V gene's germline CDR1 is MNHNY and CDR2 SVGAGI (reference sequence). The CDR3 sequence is CASSSGGYTF. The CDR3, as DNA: TGTGCCAGCAGTTCCGGCGGCTACACCTTC.

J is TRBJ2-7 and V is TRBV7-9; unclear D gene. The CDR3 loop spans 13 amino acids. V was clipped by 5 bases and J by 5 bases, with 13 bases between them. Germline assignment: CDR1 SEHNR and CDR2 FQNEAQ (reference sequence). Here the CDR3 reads CASSGRLGNEQYF. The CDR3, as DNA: TGTGCCAGCAGCGGACGACTGGGAAACGAGCAGTACTTC.

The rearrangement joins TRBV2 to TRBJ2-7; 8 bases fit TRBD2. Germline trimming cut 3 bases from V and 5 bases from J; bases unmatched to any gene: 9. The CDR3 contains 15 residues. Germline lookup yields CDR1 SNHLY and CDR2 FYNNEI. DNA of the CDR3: TGTGCCAGCAGTGACGGCCGGGGGGGGCCAGACGAGCAGTACTTC. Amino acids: CASSDGRGGPDEQYF. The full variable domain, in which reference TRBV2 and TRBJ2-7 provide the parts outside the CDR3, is EPEVTQTPSHQVTQMGQEVILRCVPISNHLYFYWYRQILGQKVEFLVSFYNNEISEKSEIFDDQFSVERPDGSNFTLKIRSTKLEDSAMYFCASSDGRGGPDEQYFGPGTRLTVT.

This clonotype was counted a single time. The CDR3 protein is CASSQDGTSGSEQYF. The CDR3 nucleotides are TGTGCCAGCAGCCAGGACGGGACTAGCGGATCCGAGCAGTACTTC. The chain has TRBV7-2 and TRBJ2-7; 11 bases agree with TRBD2. J was trimmed by 6 bases and V by 5 bases; bases with no gene match: 9. Germline CDR1 is SGHTA and CDR2 is FQGNSA. This CDR3 comprises 15 residues. The full variable domain, its missing parts supplied by reference TRBV7-2 and TRBJ2-7, is GAGVSQSPSNKVTEKGKDVELRCDPISGHTALYWYRQSLGQGLEFLIYFQGNSAPDKSGLPSDRFSAERTGGSVSTLTIQRTQQEDSAVYLCASSQDGTSGSEQYFGPGTRLTVT.

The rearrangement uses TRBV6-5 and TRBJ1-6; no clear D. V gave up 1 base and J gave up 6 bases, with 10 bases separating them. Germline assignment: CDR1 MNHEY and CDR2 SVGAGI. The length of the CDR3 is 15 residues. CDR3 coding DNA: TGTGCCAGCAGTTACTACGTCTGGCCTAATTCACCCCTCCACTTT. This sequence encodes CASSYYVWPNSPLHF.

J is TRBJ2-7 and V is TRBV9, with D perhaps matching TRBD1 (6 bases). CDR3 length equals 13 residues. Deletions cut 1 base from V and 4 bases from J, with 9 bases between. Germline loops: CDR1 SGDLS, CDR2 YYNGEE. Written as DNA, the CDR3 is TGTGCCAGCAGCGTAACCCAGGGGTACGAGCAGTACTTC. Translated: CASSVTQGYEQYF.